This T cell receptor (beta chain) originates from a study of cytomegalovirus exposure and HLA in healthy donors. Study outcomes and limitations: Roughly even sequencing depth across donors was the assumption behind the presence/absence analyses.

This clone has only a few counts. Its antigen is currently unknown. This CDR3 is built from 14 residues. Germline CDR1 and CDR2: GTSNPN and SVGIG (reference sequence). V shed 1 base and J 2 bases; nucleotides not matched to a gene: 1. The PCR had 60 Vbeta and 13 Jbeta primers. Repertoires were generated with immunoSEQ multiplex PCR, while TCRdb's copy carries only in-frame clones and drops some. In the table there are more than 95,000 clones, about 74% of which are singletons. This rearrangement joins TRBV30 to TRBJ1-4, with 7 nucleotides matching TRBD1. The sequence was obtained from a man aged 25-45 years in good health and CMV-seronegative. What was sequenced was PBMCs. CDR3 sequence (DNA): TGTGCCTGGAGTGGACAGGGTACTAATGAAAAACTGTTTTTT. Amino acid sequence: CAWSGQGTNEKLFF. The full variable domain, completed using reference TRBV30 and TRBJ1-4, is SQTIHQWPATLVQPVGSPLSLECTVEGTSNPNLYWYRQAAGRGLQLLFYSVGIGQISSEVPQNLSASRPQDRQFILSSKKLLLSDSGFYLCAWSGQGTNEKLFFGSGTQLSVL.